This TCR beta chain was profiled in a study of T cell responses to AZD1222 COVID-19 vaccine. Overall study findings and caveats: In all cases, repertoires were sampled only after the peak T cell response.

Sequencing was performed with immunoSEQ multiplex PCR; in TCRdb, only in-frame clones are kept and a portion is missing. The data hold about 150,000 clones, with about 88% observed a single time. This CDR3 comprises 15 residues. CDR1 is MNHEY, CDR2 SVGAGI, per germline. V gave up 4 bases and J gave up 8 bases, with 17 bases separating them. On this clone: Antigen: not known.

The sequences come from peripheral blood, collected after recovery from COVID-19. The sequence was collected from an adult who had recovered from COVID-19. The J gene is TRBJ1-4, the V gene TRBV6-5, with D possibly being TRBD1 (5 bases). The DNA for the CDR3 is TGTGCCAGCAGTTCCCCCCGGGGGGGAAACGAAAAACTGTTTTTT. Translated, it gives CASSSPRGGNEKLFF.